These 13 T cell receptor beta chains were all obtained from the same sample, sequenced in a study of T cell responses to AZD1222 COVID-19 vaccine. Profiling relied on immunoSEQ multiplex PCR, and the TCRdb table lists in-frame clones only, not all of them. The table lists around 190,000 clones, around 90% of them singletons. The sequencing here drew on peripheral blood, taken 28 days after the second AZD1222 dose. The origin of the receptors is an adult who received the AZD1222 COVID-19 vaccine.

The chain carries TRBV5-8 and TRBJ2-5, with 9 bases lining up with TRBD2. Trimming cost V 0 bases and J 2 bases; bases outside gene matches: 5. The CDR3 covers 16 residues. Germline values: CDR1 SGHTS, CDR2 YDEGEE. In nucleotides, the CDR3 is TGTGCCAGCAGCTTGGCCAGCACTAGCGGGCAAGAGACCCAGTACTTC. Its translation: CASSLASTSGQETQYF.

The rearrangement uses TRBV5-4 and TRBJ1-6; maybe TRBD1 (6 bases). Germline V lookup: CDR1 SGHNT, CDR2 YYREEE (reference sequence). CDR3 size: 16 residues. V lost 4 bases and J lost 5, with 16 bases in between. CDR3 sequence reads: CASSLGPRQDNSPLHF. The CDR3 bases are TGTGCCAGCAGCCTGGGGCCCAGACAGGATAATTCACCCCTCCACTTT.

The chain employs TRBV11-1 and TRBJ2-7; unclear D gene. CDR3 length equals 15 residues. Germline V gives CDR1 SGHAT, CDR2 FQDESV (reference sequence). V lost 7 bases and J 1 base, leaving 17 bases between the germline ends. The CDR3 reads CASTFAGDTSYEQYF. The CDR3 DNA sequence: TGTGCCAGCACCTTTGCTGGCGATACTTCCTACGAGCAGTACTTC.

The chain recombines TRBV6-4 with TRBJ2-1; either TRBD1 or TRBD2 may supply D (6 bases each). The V and J ends lost 0 bases and 6 bases respectively, with 24 bases between them. CDR1 and CDR2 from the germline V gene are MRHNA and SNTAGT. The CDR3 sequence is 19 residues long. CDR3 sequence reads: CASSDSPLRGAKHVNEQFF. The CDR3 nucleotides read TGTGCCAGCAGTGACTCGCCCCTTAGGGGGGCTAAGCACGTCAATGAGCAGTTCTTC.

The V call is TRBV2, the J call TRBJ2-6; possibly TRBD1 for D (5 bases). Trimming cost V 6 bases and J 2 bases, with 8 bases left between them. CDR1 and CDR2 (germline): SNHLY, FYNNEI. The CDR3 loop spans 14 amino acids. DNA for the CDR3: TGTGCCAGCAGAAGACAGCCTGGGGCCAACGTCCTGACTTTC. Encoded protein: CASRRQPGANVLTF.

The V call is TRBV6-1, the J call TRBJ2-5; D remains ambiguous. Germline values: CDR1 MNHNS, CDR2 SASEGT. The CDR3 is 15 residues long. V was clipped by 1 base and J by 2 bases, with 11 bases between them. Here the CDR3 reads CASSEGRLEQETQYF. The CDR3 nucleotides read TGTGCCAGCAGTGAAGGGCGATTGGAACAAGAGACCCAGTACTTC.

The rearrangement joins TRBV28 to TRBJ1-3; D perhaps matches TRBD1 (5 bases). The CDR3 consists of 14 residues. V lost 6 bases and J 8 bases, leaving 17 bases between the germline ends. In germline, CDR1 is MDHEN, CDR2 SYDVKM. CDR3 DNA sequence: TGTGCCAGCAGGGGGGGTCACGCCGGCCACACCATATATTTT. This encodes CASRGGHAGHTIYF.

The CDR3 loop reads CASSEGQHTYEQYF. The CDR3 DNA sequence: TGTGCCAGCAGTGAGGGACAGCACACCTACGAGCAGTACTTC. The chain employs TRBV9 and TRBJ2-7; 7 positions match TRBD1. J gave up 2 bases and V 5 bases, and 7 bases lay outside the gene matches. CDR1 and CDR2 (germline): SGDLS, YYNGEE. The CDR3 sequence is 14 residues long.

V gene TRBV19 combines with J gene TRBJ2-3, with 12 bases fitting TRBD2. The J segment lost 0 bases and the V segment lost 5 bases, leaving 3 bases of the junction unmatched. The CDR3 runs 16 residues. The germline CDR1 and CDR2 sequences are LNHDA and SQIVND (reference sequence). The CDR3 DNA reads TGTGCCAGTAGTTGGACTAGCGGGGCGAGCACAGATACGCAGTATTTT. Amino acids: CASSWTSGASTDTQYF.

Comments on this clone: The sample carries other DNA sequences with the same CDR3. This chain joins TRBV29-1 and TRBJ1-5; a possible D gene is TRBD1 (6 bases). Trimming removed 4 bases from V and 3 bases from J, with 7 bases in between. CDR1 and CDR2 (germline): SQVTM, ANQGSEA. The CDR3 is made up of 12 amino acids. In nucleotides, the CDR3 is TGCAGCGTTGGACAGGACAATCAGCCCCAGCATTTT. Encoded protein: CSVGQDNQPQHF.

This sequence joins TRBV9 and TRBJ2-1; 8 nucleotides match TRBD1. After removal of 4 bases from V and 3 bases from J, the junction contained 6 bases not matched to a gene. CDR3 length: 15 amino acids. The germline V gene has CDR1 SGDLS and CDR2 YYNGEE. As DNA, the CDR3 is TGTGCCAGCAGCCCACAGGGGGGTCTCTACAATGAGCAGTTCTTC. Translating it yields CASSPQGGLYNEQFF.

In its sample, this clone was seen a few times. J is TRBJ2-1 and V is TRBV6-4; D is perhaps TRBD1 (5 bases). CDR1 is MRHNA, CDR2 SNTAGT, per germline. CDR3 length: 13 amino acids. Trimming cost V 6 bases and J 2 bases, with 8 bases left between them. The CDR3 loop is CASSREPYNEQFF. Here the CDR3 DNA reads TGTGCCAGCAGCAGGGAACCCTACAATGAGCAGTTCTTC.

The chain carries TRBV7-9 and TRBJ2-1, with D unresolved. The CDR3 has 12 amino acids. V was trimmed by 1 base and J by 9 bases, leaving 7 bases between them. From germline, CDR1 is SEHNR and CDR2 FQNEAQ (reference sequence). The CDR3 region is CASSLDWSEQFF. The CDR3 nucleotides are TGTGCCAGCAGCTTAGACTGGAGTGAGCAGTTCTTC.